The rows below give T cell receptor beta chains drawn from one sample of a study of T cell changes during pregnancy in multiple sclerosis. This table comes from immunoSEQ multiplex PCR, and its TCRdb copy is limited to in-frame clones, with some not included. The table has about 51,000 clones, about 92% seen once; the top ten hold around 1.9%. This material consisted of peripheral blood, taken in the second trimester of pregnancy. These receptors originate from a female donor with multiple sclerosis, enrolled in a pregnancy study. CDR3s include the opening cysteine and the closing phenylalanine or tryptophan. For some rows the clone size is stated as once, few or many, or as a class when expanded; others skip it.

length,size,V,CDR3
14,once,TRBV28,CASRRTGSTDTQYF
15,-,TRBV28,CASSLGGTQGTEAFF
17,-,TRBV27,CASSRTGVARSGNTIYF
15,-,TRBV7-3,CASSLSGGAQYEQYF
15,-,TRBV7-8,CASSWDRKVGRPLHF
13,once,TRBV28,CASLEGSYNEQFF
14,-,TRBV27,CASSLYRGLETQYF
15,-,TRBV7-6,CASSLGLPSTDTQYF
14,-,TRBV27,CASRSGQSHGELFF
14,-,TRBV18,CASSPQGGARGYTF
18,-,TRBV9,CASGPGVAGGPYMNEQFF
16,-,TRBV7-8,CASSQGPGVAKNIQYF
15,-,TRBV6-5,CASRYGQGAWETQYF
16,-,TRBV7-3,CASSLWVREYGGELFF
18,once,TRBV27,CASSYPSRGSGRRETQYF
15,-,TRBV7-9,CASSLGDSSGNTIYF
15,-,TRBV4-1,CASSSYGGGDNGAFF
13,-,TRBV7-9,CASRPTGGGEQYF
14,-,TRBV11-3,CASSFNRVGTEAFF
14,-,TRBV5-6,CASSLGKGAAEAFF
14,-,TRBV10-3,CAINSGGVGGTQYF
15,-,TRBV7-9,CASSRPGQGADTQYF
11,-,TRBV29-1,CSVVSAYEQYF
16,once,TRBV7-9,CASSLATSGTTGELFF
16,-,TRBV5-5,CASSPPTSGRGSEQFF
13,few,TRBV5-4,CASSLDQPGGYTF
14,-,TRBV18,CASSVSTTNEKLFF
14,-,TRBV5-6,CASSFRTNQETQYF